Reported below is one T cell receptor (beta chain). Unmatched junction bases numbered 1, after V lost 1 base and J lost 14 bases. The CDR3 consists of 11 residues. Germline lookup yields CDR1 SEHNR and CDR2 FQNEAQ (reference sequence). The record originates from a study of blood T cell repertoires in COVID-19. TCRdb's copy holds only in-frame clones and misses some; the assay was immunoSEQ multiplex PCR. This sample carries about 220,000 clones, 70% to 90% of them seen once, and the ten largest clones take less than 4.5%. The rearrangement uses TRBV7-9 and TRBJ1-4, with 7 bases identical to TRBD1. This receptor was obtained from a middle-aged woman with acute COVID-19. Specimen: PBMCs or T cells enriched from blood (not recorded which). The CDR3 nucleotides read TGTGCCAGCAGCTTAGAACAGGGGCTGTTTTTT. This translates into CASSLEQGLFF.